The rows below give T cell receptor beta chains drawn from one sample of a study of shared clonotypes between healthy human individuals. Only in-frame clones appear in the TCRdb table, and some are missing; sequencing was by immunoSEQ multiplex PCR. The sample lists about 2.4 million clones; just over 90% were seen once. Input material: naive CD4+ T cells sorted from blood. The receptor set was obtained from a man aged 18 to 30 in good health. CDR3s include the opening cysteine and the closing phenylalanine or tryptophan. Fields, in order: V gene, clone size, J gene, D gene, CDR3 protein. D genes are given only for firm matches. Expanded clones get a size class; other rows say once, few or many, or leave the size out.

TRBV4-3	NA	TRBJ2-5	TRBD2	CASSLLAGETQYF
TRBV7-2	NA	TRBJ2-7	NA	CASTFIAAVYEQYF
TRBV10-3	NA	TRBJ2-7	NA	CAISRATTYEQYF
TRBV18	few	TRBJ2-7	TRBD2	CASSPLAGGLEQYF
TRBV7-9	NA	TRBJ2-5	TRBD2	CASSSSTSLAGGPLTQYF
TRBV10-3	NA	TRBJ1-4	TRBD1	CAISGGTGGEKLFF
TRBV28	NA	TRBJ2-1	TRBD2	CASSRTSGDYNEQFF
TRBV12-5	NA	TRBJ1-1	NA	CASGGRGFDTEAFF
TRBV18	NA	TRBJ2-3	NA	CASSPRLVVTDTQYF
TRBV2	NA	TRBJ1-1	NA	CASVATGPNEAFF
TRBV6-6	NA	TRBJ2-2	TRBD1	CASSLGQGNGELFF
TRBV10-3	once	TRBJ1-4	NA	CAISESIGSGEKLFF